The rows below give T cell receptor beta chains drawn from one sample of a study of shared clonotypes between healthy human individuals. Sequenced by immunoSEQ multiplex PCR; TCRdb stores in-frame clones only, minus some. The sample contains hundreds of thousands of clones, just over 90% of which appear only once. Sequencing used naive CD8+ T cells sorted from blood. These receptors originate from a man under 40 in good health. Each CDR3 is given with its conserved first and last residue. D genes are given only for firm matches. Expanded clones are given a class, and other clones once, few, many or no size at all.

v_call,j_call,clone_size,d_call,cdr3_aa,cdr3_nt
TRBV27,TRBJ2-5,once,NA,CASSLGGLETQYF,TGTGCCAGCAGTCTAGGGGGTCTAGAGACCCAGTACTTC
TRBV11-2,TRBJ2-1,NA,NA,CASSLPPFNEQFF,TGTGCCAGCAGCTTGCCACCCTTTAATGAGCAGTTCTTC
TRBV7-9,TRBJ2-7,NA,NA,CASAGVSYEQYF,TGTGCTTCGGCAGGAGTATCCTACGAGCAGTACTTC
TRBV28,TRBJ2-1,NA,NA,CASSPRITVGNEQFF,TGTGCCAGCAGTCCCAGGATTACTGTGGGGAATGAGCAGTTCTTC
TRBV19,TRBJ2-7,NA,TRBD2,CASSTREASYEQYF,TGTGCCAGTAGTACGCGGGAGGCCAGCTACGAGCAGTACTTC
TRBV11-2,TRBJ2-7,NA,NA,CASSFVPRIYEQYF,TGTGCCAGCAGCTTCGTCCCTCGAATCTACGAGCAGTACTTC
TRBV5-6,TRBJ1-5,NA,NA,CASSLRGREPQHF,TGTGCCAGCAGCTTGAGGGGAAGGGAGCCCCAGCATTTT
TRBV1,TRBJ1-4,NA,NA,CTSSRRPVATNEKLFF,TGCACCAGCAGCCGAAGACCGGTTGCAACTAATGAAAAACTGTTTTTT
TRBV19,TRBJ2-3,NA,TRBD2,CASIGGSPDTQYF,TGTGCCAGTATTGGCGGGAGCCCCGATACGCAGTATTTT
TRBV6-5,TRBJ2-5,NA,NA,CASTPDWEETQYF,TGTGCCAGCACCCCTGATTGGGAAGAGACCCAGTACTTC
TRBV13,TRBJ2-7,NA,NA,CATSSVASYEQYF,TGTGCCACCTCGTCGGTGGCTTCCTACGAGCAGTACTTC
TRBV2,TRBJ2-7,NA,TRBD2,CASLRRTSGSSREQYF,TGTGCCAGCCTTCGGCGGACTAGCGGGAGCTCCAGGGAGCAGTACTTC
TRBV20-1,TRBJ2-7,NA,NA,CSANTGSEQYF,TGCAGTGCTAATACAGGGAGCGAGCAGTACTTC
TRBV6-5,TRBJ2-7,NA,TRBD2,CASRPLAGGSYEQYF,TGTGCCAGCAGGCCCCTAGCGGGAGGGTCCTACGAGCAGTACTTC
TRBV29-1,TRBJ2-1,NA,NA,CSVVGGSYNEQFF,TGCAGCGTTGTAGGCGGCTCCTACAATGAGCAGTTCTTC
TRBV29-1,TRBJ2-7,NA,NA,CSVEAPNHYEQYF,TGCAGCGTTGAAGCGCCCAATCACTACGAGCAGTACTTC
TRBV5-6,TRBJ1-1,NA,TRBD1,CASSGGQLNTEAFF,TGTGCCAGCAGCGGGGGACAGTTGAACACTGAAGCTTTCTTT
TRBV4-3,TRBJ1-2,once,TRBD1,CASSQDSTGSYGYTF,TGCGCCAGCAGCCAAGATTCGACAGGGAGCTATGGCTACACCTTC
TRBV7-9,TRBJ2-4,NA,NA,CASSPPNGWDPKNIQYF,TGTGCCAGCAGCCCGCCGAATGGGTGGGATCCCAAAAACATTCAGTACTTC
TRBV11-2,TRBJ1-1,NA,NA,CASSLVWGRGTEAFF,TGTGCCAGCAGCTTAGTCTGGGGCAGGGGCACTGAAGCTTTCTTT
TRBV15,TRBJ1-2,NA,NA,CATSREDRGYTF,TGTGCCACCAGCAGAGAGGACCGGGGCTACACCTTC
TRBV28,TRBJ2-7,NA,TRBD2,CASSLWGLAGMSPYEQYF,TGTGCCAGCAGTTTATGGGGACTAGCGGGAATGAGTCCCTACGAGCAGTACTTC
TRBV7-9,TRBJ2-5,NA,TRBD1,CASSLVGQGASGETQYF,TGTGCCAGCAGCTTAGTGGGACAGGGGGCGAGTGGAGAGACCCAGTACTTC
TRBV4-1,TRBJ1-1,NA,NA,CASSQDSRPNTEAFF,TGCGCCAGCAGCCAAGATAGCAGACCGAACACTGAAGCTTTCTTT
TRBV4-1,TRBJ2-7,NA,TRBD1,CASSRETGHYEQYF,TGCGCCAGCAGCCGAGAGACAGGGCACTACGAGCAGTACTTC
TRBV30,TRBJ2-7,NA,NA,CAWSVRAPGEQYF,TGTGCCTGGAGTGTACGGGCCCCGGGGGAGCAGTACTTC
TRBV5-1,TRBJ1-1,NA,NA,CASSLGPLDNLNTEAFF,TGCGCCAGCAGCTTGGGACCTTTGGACAACCTGAACACTGAAGCTTTCTTT
TRBV4-1,TRBJ1-4,NA,NA,CASSQLDASATNEKLFF,TGCGCCAGCAGCCAACTAGACGCCTCTGCAACTAATGAAAAACTGTTTTTT